The T cell receptor beta chain described here comes from a study of blood T cell repertoires in COVID-19. Study in general: Researchers got acute and convalescent COVID-19 samples from the United States, Italy and Spain.

Original analysis: Estimates of nucleated cell counts were drawn from the amplification of reference gene primers. Only in-frame clones appear in the TCRdb table, and some are missing; sequencing was by immunoSEQ multiplex PCR. For V, J and clone size, that table is used; D and trimming come from the DNA. The sample holds under 120,000 clones, 69% seen once. Germline CDR1 KGHSH, CDR2 LQKENI. The V end was cut by 3 bases, the J end by 4 bases, with 7 bases between. The CDR3 is 13 residues long. As for this clone: Other DNA sequences from this sample encode an identical CDR3 as well.

The V gene is TRBV18, the J gene TRBJ1-5; D uncertain. Sequenced sample: peripheral blood. This TCR was sampled from a man older than 75 with acute or convalescent COVID-19. The CDR3, as DNA: TGTGCCAGCTCACCGACGGGGAATCAGCCCCAGCATTTT. This encodes CASSPTGNQPQHF.